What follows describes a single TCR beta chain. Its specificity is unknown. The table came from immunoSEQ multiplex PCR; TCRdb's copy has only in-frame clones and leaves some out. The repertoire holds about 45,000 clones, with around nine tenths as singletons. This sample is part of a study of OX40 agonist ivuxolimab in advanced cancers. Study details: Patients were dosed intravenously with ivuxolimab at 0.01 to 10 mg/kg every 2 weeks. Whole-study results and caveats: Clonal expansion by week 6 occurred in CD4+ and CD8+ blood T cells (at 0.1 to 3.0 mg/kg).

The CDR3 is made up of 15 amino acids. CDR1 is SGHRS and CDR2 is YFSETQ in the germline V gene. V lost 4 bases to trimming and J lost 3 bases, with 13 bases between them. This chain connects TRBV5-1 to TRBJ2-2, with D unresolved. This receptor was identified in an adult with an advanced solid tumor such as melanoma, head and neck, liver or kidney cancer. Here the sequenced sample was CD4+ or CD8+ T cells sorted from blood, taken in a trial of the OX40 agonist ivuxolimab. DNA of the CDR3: TGCGCCAGCAGCCGCGTGGCAGCCTACACCGGGGAGCTGTTTTTT. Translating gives CASSRVAAYTGELFF.